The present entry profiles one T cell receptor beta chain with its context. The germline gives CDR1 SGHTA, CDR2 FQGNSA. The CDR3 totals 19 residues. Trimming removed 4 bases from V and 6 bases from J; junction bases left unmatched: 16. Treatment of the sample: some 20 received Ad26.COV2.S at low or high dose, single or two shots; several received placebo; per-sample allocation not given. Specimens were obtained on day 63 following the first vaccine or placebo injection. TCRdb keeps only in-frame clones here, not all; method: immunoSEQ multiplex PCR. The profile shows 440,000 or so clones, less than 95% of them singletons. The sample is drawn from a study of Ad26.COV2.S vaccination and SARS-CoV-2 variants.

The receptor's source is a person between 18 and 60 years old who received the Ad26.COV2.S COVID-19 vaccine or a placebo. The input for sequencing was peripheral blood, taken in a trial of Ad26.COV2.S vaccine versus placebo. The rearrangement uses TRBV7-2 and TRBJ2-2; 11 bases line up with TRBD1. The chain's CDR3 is CASSSPRIGQGASAGELFF. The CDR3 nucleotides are TGTGCCAGCAGCTCACCTCGAATTGGACAGGGGGCGTCGGCCGGGGAGCTGTTTTTT.